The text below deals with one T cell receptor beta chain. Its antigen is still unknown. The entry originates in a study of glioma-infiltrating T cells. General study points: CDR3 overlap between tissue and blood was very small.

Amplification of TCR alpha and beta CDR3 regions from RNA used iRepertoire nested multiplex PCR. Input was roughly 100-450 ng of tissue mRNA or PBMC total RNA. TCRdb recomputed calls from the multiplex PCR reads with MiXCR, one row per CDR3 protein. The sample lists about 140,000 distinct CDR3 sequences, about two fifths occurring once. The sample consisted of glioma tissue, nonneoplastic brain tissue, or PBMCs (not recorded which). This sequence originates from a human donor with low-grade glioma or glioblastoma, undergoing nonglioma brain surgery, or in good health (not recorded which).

This CDR3 reads CASSLSSGGSLRYF. CDR3 DNA sequence: TGTGCCAGCAGTCTTTCTAGCGGGGGGTCTCTTCGGTACTTC. The genes are TRBV7-2 and TRBJ2-7, with 11 positions matching TRBD2. Germline CDR1 SGHTA, CDR2 FQGNSA. This CDR3 comprises 14 residues. Germline trimming cut 6 bases from V and 12 bases from J; bases unmatched to any gene: 13.